This T cell receptor (beta chain) stems from a study of blood T cell repertoires in COVID-19. This CDR3 is 16 amino acids long. V was trimmed by 5 bases and J by 3 bases, leaving 17 bases between them. In germline, CDR1 is MNHEY, CDR2 SMNVEV (reference sequence). Original handling: Cell counts per sample came from amplifying reference gene primers. Generated by immunoSEQ multiplex PCR, the TCRdb table keeps only in-frame clones and is missing some. V, J and clone size are taken as reported in that table, and D and trimming were inferred from the DNA itself. The sample yields approximately 260,000 clones, approximately 80% seen once.

Sequencing was carried out using peripheral blood. The receptor was derived from a woman older than 75 with acute or convalescent COVID-19. V and J are TRBV27 and TRBJ2-1; D ambiguous. CDR3 DNA sequence: TGTGCCAGCAGTGCCTCCCTCAGCGAGTACTACAATGAGCAGTTCTTC. Protein: CASSASLSEYYNEQFF.